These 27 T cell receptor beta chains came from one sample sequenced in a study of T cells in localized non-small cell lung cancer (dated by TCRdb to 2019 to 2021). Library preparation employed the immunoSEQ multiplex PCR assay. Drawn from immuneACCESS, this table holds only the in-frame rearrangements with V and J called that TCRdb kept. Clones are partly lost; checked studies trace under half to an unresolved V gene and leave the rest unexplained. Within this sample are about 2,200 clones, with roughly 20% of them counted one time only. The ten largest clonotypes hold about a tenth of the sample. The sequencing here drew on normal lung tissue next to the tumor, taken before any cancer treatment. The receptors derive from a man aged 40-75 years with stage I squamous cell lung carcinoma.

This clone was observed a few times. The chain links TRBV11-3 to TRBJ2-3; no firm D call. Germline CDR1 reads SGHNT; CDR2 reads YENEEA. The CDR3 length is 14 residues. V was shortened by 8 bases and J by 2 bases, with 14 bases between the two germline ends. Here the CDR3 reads CASPPLGDTDTQYF. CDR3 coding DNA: TGTGCCAGCCCCCCACTTGGGGACACAGATACGCAGTATTTT.

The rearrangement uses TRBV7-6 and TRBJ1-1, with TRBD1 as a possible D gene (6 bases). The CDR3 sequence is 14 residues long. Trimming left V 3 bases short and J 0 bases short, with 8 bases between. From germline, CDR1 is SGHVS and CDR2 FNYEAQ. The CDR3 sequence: CASSLSGVNTEAFF. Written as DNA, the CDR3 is TGTGCCAGCAGCTTGTCAGGGGTGAACACTGAAGCTTTCTTT.

The CDR3 protein is CASSRFRDREVGANVLTF. CDR3 coding DNA: TGTGCCAGCAGCCGCTTCCGGGACAGGGAGGTTGGGGCCAACGTCCTGACTTTC. This chain uses TRBV11-3 with TRBJ2-6; TRBD1 matches 9 bases. V shed 5 bases, J shed 3 bases, and the junction held 11 bases outside the gene matches. CDR1 is SGHNT and CDR2 is YENEEA in the germline V gene. The CDR3 sequence is 18 residues long.

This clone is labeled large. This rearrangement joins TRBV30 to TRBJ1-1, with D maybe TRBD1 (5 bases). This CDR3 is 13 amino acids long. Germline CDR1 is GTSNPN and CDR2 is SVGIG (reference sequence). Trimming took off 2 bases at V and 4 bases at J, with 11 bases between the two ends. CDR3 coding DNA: TGTGCCTGGAGTTTGGACACCGCCACTGAAGCTTTCTTT. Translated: CAWSLDTATEAFF.

CDR3 DNA: TGTGCCAGCAGTTTATCATCGCCCACCCCCCGTAGCGGGAGGGGTACCTACAATGAGCAGTTCTTC. This translates into CASSLSSPTPRSGRGTYNEQFF. The rearrangement joins TRBV28 to TRBJ2-1; 11 bases map to TRBD2. Trimming took 1 base from V and 2 from J; bases not matched to a gene: 19. Germline CDR1 reads MDHEN; CDR2 reads SYDVKM. The CDR3 contains 22 residues.

The CDR3 is CASSSTSRETQYF. CDR3 DNA sequence: TGTGCCAGCAGCTCCACTAGCAGGGAGACCCAGTACTTC. V gene TRBV7-2 combines with J gene TRBJ2-5; perhaps TRBD2 as D (6 bases). The CDR3 has 13 amino acids. Per germline, CDR1 SGHTA and CDR2 FQGNSA. Trimming shortened V by 4 bases and J by 5 bases, and 11 bases separated the two germline ends. Filled out from reference TRBV7-2 and TRBJ2-5, the complete variable domain reads GAGVSQSPSNKVTEKGKDVELRCDPISGHTALYWYRQSLGQGLEFLIYFQGNSAPDKSGLPSDRFSAERTGGSVSTLTIQRTQQEDSAVYLCASSSTSRETQYFGPGTRLLVL.

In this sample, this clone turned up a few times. The CDR3 sequence is CASTLSGTSSYEQYF. The CDR3 nucleotides are TGTGCCAGCACCCTTAGCGGGACCTCTTCCTACGAGCAGTACTTC. V gene TRBV11-3 combines with J gene TRBJ2-7, with 8 nucleotides matching TRBD2. Trimming at V came to 7 bases and at J to 1 base, leaving 9 bases not matched to a gene. Germline V gene lookup returns CDR1 SGHNT and CDR2 YENEEA. The CDR3 contains 15 residues.

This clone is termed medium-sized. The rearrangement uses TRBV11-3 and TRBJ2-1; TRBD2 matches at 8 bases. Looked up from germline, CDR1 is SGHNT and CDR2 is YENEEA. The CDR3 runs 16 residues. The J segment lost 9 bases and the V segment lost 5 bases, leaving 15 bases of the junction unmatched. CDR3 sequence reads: CASSQGAGTRDREQFF. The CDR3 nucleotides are TGTGCCAGCAGCCAAGGAGCGGGGACTAGGGATCGTGAGCAGTTCTTC.

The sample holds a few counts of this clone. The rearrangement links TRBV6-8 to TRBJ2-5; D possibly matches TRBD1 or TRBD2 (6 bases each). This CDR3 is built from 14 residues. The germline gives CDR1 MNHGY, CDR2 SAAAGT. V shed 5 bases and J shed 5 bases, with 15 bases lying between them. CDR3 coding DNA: TGTGCCAGCAGTGCTGGGGGGCAGGTGGAGACCCAGTACTTC. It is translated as CASSAGGQVETQYF.

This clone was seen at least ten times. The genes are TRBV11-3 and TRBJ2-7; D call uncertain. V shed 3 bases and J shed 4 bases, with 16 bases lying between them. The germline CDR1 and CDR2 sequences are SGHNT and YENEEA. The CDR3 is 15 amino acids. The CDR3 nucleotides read TGTGCCAGCAGCTTGGCCGGGCAAAGAGGTTACGAGCAGTACTTC. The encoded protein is CASSLAGQRGYEQYF.

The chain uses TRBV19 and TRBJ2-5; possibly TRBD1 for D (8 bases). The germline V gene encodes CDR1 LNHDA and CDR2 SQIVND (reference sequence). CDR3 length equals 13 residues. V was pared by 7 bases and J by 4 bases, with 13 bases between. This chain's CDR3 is CASTYRGGETQYF. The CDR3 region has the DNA TGTGCCAGTACTTACAGGGGGGGAGAGACCCAGTACTTC. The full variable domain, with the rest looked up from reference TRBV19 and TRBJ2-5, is DGGITQSPKYLFRKEGQNVTLSCEQNLNHDAMYWYRQDPGQGLRLIYYSQIVNDFQKGDIAEGYSVSREKKESFPLTVTSAQKNPTAFYLCASTYRGGETQYFGPGTRLLVL.

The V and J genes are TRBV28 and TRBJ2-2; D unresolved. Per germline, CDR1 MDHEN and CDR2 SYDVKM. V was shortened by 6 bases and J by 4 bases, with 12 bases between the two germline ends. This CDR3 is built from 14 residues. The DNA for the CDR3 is TGTGCCAGCAGCCTTACATGGGTCACCGGGGAGCTGTTTTTT. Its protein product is CASSLTWVTGELFF.

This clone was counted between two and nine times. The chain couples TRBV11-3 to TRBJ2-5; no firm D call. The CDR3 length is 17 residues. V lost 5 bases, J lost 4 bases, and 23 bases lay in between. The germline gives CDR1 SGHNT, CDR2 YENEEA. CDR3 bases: TGTGCCAGCAGCCCGCTGATAGGATCCATCTCGGGAGAGACCCAGTACTTC. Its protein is CASSPLIGSISGETQYF.

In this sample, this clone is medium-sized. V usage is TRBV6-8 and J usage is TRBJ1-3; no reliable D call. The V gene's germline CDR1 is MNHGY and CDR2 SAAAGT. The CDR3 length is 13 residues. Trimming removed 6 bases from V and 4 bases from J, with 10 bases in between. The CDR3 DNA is TGTGCCAGCAGACCGGATTGGGGAAACACCATATATTTT. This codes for CASRPDWGNTIYF.

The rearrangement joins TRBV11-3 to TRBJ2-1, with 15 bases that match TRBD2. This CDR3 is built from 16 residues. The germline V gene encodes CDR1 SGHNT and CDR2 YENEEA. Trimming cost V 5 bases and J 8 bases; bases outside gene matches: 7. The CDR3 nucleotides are TGTGCCAGCAGCCGTGGGACTAGCGGGAGGCTCGATGAGCAGTTCTTC. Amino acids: CASSRGTSGRLDEQFF.

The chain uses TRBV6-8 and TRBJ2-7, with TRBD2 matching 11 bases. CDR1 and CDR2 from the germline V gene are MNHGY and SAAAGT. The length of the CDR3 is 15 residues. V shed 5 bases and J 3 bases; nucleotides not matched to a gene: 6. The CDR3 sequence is CASSHRLAGLYEQYF. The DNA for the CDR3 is TGTGCCAGCAGTCACAGACTAGCGGGACTCTACGAGCAGTACTTC.

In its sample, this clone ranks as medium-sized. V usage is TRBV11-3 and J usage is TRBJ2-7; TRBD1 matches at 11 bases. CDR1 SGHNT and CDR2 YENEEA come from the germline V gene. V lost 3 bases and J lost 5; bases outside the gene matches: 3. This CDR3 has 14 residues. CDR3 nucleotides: TGTGCCAGCAGCTTGGGGGGACAGGGGGACGAGCAGTACTTC. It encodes CASSLGGQGDEQYF.

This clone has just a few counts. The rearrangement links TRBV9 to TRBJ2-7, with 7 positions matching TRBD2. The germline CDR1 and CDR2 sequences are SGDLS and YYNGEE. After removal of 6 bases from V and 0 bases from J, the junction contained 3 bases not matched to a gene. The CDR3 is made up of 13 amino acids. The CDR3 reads CASTGGSSYEQYF. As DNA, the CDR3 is TGTGCCAGCACGGGAGGCAGCTCCTACGAGCAGTACTTC.

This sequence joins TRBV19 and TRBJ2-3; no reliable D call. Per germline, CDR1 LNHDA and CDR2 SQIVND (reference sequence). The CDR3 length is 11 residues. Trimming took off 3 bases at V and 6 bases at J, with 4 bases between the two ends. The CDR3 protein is CASSIWDTQYF. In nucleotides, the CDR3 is TGTGCCAGTAGTATCTGGGATACGCAGTATTTT.

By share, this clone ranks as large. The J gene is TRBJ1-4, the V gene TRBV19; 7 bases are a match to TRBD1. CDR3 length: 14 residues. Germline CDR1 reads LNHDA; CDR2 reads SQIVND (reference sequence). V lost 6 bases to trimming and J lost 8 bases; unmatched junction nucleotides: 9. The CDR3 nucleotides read TGTGCCAGTAGCCCGACAGGGCCGATCGAAAAACTGTTTTTT. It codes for CASSPTGPIEKLFF.

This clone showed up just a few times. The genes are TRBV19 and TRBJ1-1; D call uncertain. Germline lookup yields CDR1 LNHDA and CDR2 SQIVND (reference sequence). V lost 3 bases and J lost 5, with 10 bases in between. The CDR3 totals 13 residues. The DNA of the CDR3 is TGTGCCAGTAGTATGAGGGTGGGGACTGAAGCTTTCTTT. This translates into CASSMRVGTEAFF.

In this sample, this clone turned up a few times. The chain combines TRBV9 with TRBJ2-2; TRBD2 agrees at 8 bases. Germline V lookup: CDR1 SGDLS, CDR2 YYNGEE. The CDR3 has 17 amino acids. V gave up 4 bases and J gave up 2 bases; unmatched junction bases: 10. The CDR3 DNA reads TGTGCCAGCAGCCCCAGCGGTAGCGGGACAAACACCGGGGAGCTGTTTTTT. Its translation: CASSPSGSGTNTGELFF.

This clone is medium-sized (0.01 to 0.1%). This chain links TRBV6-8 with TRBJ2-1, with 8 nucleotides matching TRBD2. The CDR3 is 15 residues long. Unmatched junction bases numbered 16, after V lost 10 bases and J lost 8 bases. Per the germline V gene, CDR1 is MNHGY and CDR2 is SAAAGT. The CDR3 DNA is TGTGCCATCACAACCGGGACTAGGGTACAATATGAGCAGTTCTTC. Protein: CAITTGTRVQYEQFF.

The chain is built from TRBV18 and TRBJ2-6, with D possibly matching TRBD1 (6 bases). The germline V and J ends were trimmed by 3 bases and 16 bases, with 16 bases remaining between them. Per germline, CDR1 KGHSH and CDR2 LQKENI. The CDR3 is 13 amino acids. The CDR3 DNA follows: TGTGCCAGCTCACCGCTCGGACAGCCGGCTCTGACTTTC. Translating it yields CASSPLGQPALTF.

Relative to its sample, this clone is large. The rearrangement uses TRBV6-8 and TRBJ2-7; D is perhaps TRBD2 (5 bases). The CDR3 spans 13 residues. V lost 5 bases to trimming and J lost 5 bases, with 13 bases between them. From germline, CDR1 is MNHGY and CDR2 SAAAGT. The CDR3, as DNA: TGTGCCAGCAGTGACGGCGCTAGCAACGAGCAGTACTTC. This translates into CASSDGASNEQYF.

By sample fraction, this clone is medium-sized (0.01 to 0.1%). The DNA for the CDR3 is TGTGCCAGCAGTTGGACGGAGTATACGCAGTATTTT. It is translated as CASSWTEYTQYF. The rearrangement joins TRBV6-8 to TRBJ2-3; D gene ambiguous. V lost 4 bases and J lost 7, with 9 bases in between. Germline V gene lookup returns CDR1 MNHGY and CDR2 SAAAGT. The CDR3 length is 12 residues.

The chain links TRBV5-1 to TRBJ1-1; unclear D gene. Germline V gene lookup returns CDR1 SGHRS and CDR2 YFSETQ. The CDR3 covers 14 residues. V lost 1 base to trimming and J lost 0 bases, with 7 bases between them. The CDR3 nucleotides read TGCGCCAGCAGCTTGAGTGGAATGAACACTGAAGCTTTCTTT. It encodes CASSLSGMNTEAFF.